This T cell receptor beta chain was captured by sequencing in a study of cytomegalovirus exposure and HLA in healthy donors. Both 60 Vbeta primers and 13 Jbeta primers went into the PCR. TCRdb's table, derived via immunoSEQ multiplex PCR, lists solely in-frame clones and lacks some. The sample includes 140,000 to 150,000 clones, over 70% of them seen just once. This clone was detected only a few times. As yet, its antigen is unknown. Study observations and caveats: In an earlier analysis, about 87% or about 30%: the productive usage of most TCR beta V segments. Most subjects had HLA-A and HLA-B alleles reportedly predicted accurately by TCR beta sequences. A later analysis, which compared TCR beta chains of equal frequency, found the HLA-associated ones more clonally expanded.

The clonotype originates from a middle-aged woman in good health and CMV-seronegative. Source material: PBMCs.

CDR3 protein: CASSRKRNTEAFF. Written as DNA, the CDR3 is TGTGCCAGCAGTAGAAAGAGGAACACTGAAGCTTTCTTT. The V gene is TRBV7-9, the J gene TRBJ1-1, with D uncertain. CDR1 SEHNR and CDR2 FQNEAQ come from the germline V gene (reference sequence). This CDR3 contains 13 residues. V gave up 6 bases and J gave up 1 base, with 9 bases separating them.